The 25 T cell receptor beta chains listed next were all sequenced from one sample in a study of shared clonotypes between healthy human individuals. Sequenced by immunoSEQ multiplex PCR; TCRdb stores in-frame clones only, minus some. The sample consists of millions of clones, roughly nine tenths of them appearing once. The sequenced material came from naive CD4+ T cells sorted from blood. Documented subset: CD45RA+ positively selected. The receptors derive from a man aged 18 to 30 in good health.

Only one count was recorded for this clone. CDR3 protein: CASSSLSGPPIYGYTF. The CDR3 bases are TGTGCCAGCAGTTCCCTTTCGGGTCCTCCTATCTATGGCTACACCTTC. V usage is TRBV27 and J usage is TRBJ1-2, with D hard to call. The CDR3 sequence is 16 residues long. Germline CDR1 is MNHEY and CDR2 is SMNVEV (reference sequence). V shed 4 bases and J shed 4 bases, with 19 bases lying between them.

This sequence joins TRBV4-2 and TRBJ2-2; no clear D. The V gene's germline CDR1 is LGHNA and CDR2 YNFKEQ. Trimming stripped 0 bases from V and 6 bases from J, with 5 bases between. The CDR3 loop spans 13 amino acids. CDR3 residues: CASSQETPGELFF. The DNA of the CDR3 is TGTGCCAGCAGCCAAGAGACTCCCGGGGAGCTGTTTTTT.

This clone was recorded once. In DNA form, the CDR3 reads TGTGCCAGCAGTTTAGTCCTAGCGGGAGCAGGGACGCAGTATTTT. This translates into CASSLVLAGAGTQYF. This rearrangement joins TRBV27 to TRBJ2-3; TRBD2 matches at 10 bases. The junction had 8 bases not matched to a gene; V was cut back by 2 bases and J by 9 bases. CDR1 MNHEY and CDR2 SMNVEV come from the germline V gene (reference sequence). This CDR3 has 15 amino acids.

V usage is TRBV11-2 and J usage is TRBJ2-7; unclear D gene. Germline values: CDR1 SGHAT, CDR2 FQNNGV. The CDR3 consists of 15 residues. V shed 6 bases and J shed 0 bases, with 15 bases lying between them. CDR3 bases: TGTGCCAGCAGGGGTTGGGCAGAGAGCTCCTACGAGCAGTACTTC. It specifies CASRGWAESSYEQYF. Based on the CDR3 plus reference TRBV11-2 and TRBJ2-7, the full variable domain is EAGVAQSPRYKIIEKRQSVAFWCNPISGHATLYWYQQILGQGPKLLIQFQNNGVVDDSQLPKDRFSAERLKGVDSTLKIQPAKLEDSAVYLCASRGWAESSYEQYFGPGTRLTVT.

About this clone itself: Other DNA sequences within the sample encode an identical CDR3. Written as DNA, the CDR3 is TGTGCCAGCTCACCACCGGGCAGCTACGAGCAGTACTTC. It yields the protein CASSPPGSYEQYF. V usage is TRBV18 and J usage is TRBJ2-7; no clear D gene. Trimming stripped 0 bases from V and 3 bases from J, with 6 bases between. CDR1 is KGHSH, CDR2 LQKENI, per germline. The CDR3 totals 13 residues.

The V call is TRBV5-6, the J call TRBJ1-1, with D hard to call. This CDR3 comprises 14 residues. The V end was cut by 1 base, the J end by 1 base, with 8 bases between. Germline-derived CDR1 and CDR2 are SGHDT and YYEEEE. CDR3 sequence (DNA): TGTGCCAGCAGCTTGAAGGGAACGAACACTGAAGCTTTCTTT. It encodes CASSLKGTNTEAFF.

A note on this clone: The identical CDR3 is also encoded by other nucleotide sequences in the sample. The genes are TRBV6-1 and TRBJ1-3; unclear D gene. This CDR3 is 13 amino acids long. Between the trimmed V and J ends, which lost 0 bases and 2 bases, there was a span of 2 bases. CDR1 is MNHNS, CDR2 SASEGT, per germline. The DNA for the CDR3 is TGTGCCAGCAGTGAAGCGGCTGGAAACACCATATATTTT. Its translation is CASSEAAGNTIYF.

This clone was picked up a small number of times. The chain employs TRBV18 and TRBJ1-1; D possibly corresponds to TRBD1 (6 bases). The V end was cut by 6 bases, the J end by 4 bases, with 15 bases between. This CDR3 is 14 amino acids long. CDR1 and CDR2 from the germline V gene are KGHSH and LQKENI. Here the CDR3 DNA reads TGTGCCAGCTCCCTACAGGGTCTGACCACTGAAGCTTTCTTT. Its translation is CASSLQGLTTEAFF.

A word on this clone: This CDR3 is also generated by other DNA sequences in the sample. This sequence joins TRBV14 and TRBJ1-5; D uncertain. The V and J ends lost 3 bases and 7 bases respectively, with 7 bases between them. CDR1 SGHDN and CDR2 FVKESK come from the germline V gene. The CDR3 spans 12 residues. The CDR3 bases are TGTGCCAGCAGCCAGGGAGGACAGCCCCAGCATTTT. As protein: CASSQGGQPQHF. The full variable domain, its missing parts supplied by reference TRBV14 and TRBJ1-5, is EAGVTQFPSHSVIEKGQTVTLRCDPISGHDNLYWYRRVMGKEIKFLLHFVKESKQDESGMPNNRFLAERTGGTYSTLKVQPAELEDSGVYFCASSQGGQPQHFGDGTRLSIL.

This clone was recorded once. CDR3 bases: TGTGCCAGCAGCGTGGGACTAGCGGGAGCAGCTGGTGAGCAGTTCTTC. Amino acid sequence: CASSVGLAGAAGEQFF. The chain employs TRBV9 and TRBJ2-1, with 14 bases matching TRBD2. Germline-derived CDR1 and CDR2 are SGDLS and YYNGEE. CDR3 size: 16 residues. The junction had 7 bases not matched to a gene; V was cut back by 2 bases and J by 9 bases.

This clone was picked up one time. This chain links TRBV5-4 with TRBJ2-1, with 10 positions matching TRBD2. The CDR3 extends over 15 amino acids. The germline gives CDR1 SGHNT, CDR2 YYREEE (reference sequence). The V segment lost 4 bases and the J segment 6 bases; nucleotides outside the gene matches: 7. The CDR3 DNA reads TGTGCCAGCAGCCCCGGGACTAGCGTGAGCAATGAGCAGTTCTTC. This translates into CASSPGTSVSNEQFF.

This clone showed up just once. CDR3 coding DNA: TGTGCCAGCAGGCGAGTACTGAACACTGAAGCTTTCTTT. Translated: CASRRVLNTEAFF. The chain uses TRBV6-6 and TRBJ1-1; D remains unclear. Germline CDR1 MNHNY, CDR2 SVGAGI (reference sequence). The CDR3 spans 13 residues. V lost 6 bases and J lost 0, with 8 bases in between.

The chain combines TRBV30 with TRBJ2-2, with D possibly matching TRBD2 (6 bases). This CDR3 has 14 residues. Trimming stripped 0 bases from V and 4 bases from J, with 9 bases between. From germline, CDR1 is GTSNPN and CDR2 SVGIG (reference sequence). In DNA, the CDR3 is TGTGCCTGGAGTGTAATGACTAGCACCGGGGAGCTGTTTTTT. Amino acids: CAWSVMTSTGELFF.

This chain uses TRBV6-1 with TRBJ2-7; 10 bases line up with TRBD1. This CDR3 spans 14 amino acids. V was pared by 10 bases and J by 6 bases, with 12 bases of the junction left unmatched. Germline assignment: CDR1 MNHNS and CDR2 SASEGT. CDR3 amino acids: CATGGQGKGGEQYF. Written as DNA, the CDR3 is TGTGCCACTGGGGGACAGGGGAAAGGTGGCGAGCAGTACTTC.

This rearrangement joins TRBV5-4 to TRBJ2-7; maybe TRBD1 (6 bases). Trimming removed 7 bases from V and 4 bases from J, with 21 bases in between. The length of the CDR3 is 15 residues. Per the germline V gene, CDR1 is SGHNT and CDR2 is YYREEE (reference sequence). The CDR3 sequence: CASQLSTGLPYEQYF. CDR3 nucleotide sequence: TGTGCCAGCCAGTTAAGCACAGGGCTCCCTTACGAGCAGTACTTC.

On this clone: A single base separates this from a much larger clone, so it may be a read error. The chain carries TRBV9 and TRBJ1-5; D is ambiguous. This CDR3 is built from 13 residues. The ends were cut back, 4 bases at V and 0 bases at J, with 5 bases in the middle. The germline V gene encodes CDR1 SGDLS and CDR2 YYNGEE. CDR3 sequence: CASSLASNQPQHF. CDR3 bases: TGTGCCAGCAGCTTGGCTAGCAATCAGCCCCAGCATTTT. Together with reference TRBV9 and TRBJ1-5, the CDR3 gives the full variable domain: DSGVTQTPKHLITATGQRVTLRCSPRSGDLSVYWYQQSLDQGLQFLIQYYNGEERAKGNILERFSAQQFPDLHSELNLSSLELGDSALYFCASSLASNQPQHFGDGTRLSIL.

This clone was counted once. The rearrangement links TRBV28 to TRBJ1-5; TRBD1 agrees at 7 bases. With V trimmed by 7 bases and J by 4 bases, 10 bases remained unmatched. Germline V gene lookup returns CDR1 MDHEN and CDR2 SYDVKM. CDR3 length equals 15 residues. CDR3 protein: CASTLTGILNQPQHF. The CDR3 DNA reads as TGTGCCAGCACCCTGACAGGGATCCTGAATCAGCCCCAGCATTTT.

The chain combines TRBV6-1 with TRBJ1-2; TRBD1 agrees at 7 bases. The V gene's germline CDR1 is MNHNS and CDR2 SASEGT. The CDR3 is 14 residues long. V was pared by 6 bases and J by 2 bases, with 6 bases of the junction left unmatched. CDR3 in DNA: TGTGCCAGCAGCCCTAGAGGGGGCAACTATGGCTACACCTTC. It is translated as CASSPRGGNYGYTF.

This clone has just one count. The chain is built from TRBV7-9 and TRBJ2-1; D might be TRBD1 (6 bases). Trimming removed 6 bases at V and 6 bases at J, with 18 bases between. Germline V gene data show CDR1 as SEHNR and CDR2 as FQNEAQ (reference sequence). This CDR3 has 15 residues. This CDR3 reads CASSTFLGASNEQFF. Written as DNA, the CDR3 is TGTGCCAGCAGTACCTTTTTGGGGGCGTCCAATGAGCAGTTCTTC. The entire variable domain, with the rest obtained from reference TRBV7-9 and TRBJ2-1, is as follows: DTGVSQNPRHKITKRGQNVTFRCDPISEHNRLYWYRQTLGQGPEFLTYFQNEAQLEKSRLLSDRFSAERPKGSFSTLEIQRTEQGDSAMYLCASSTFLGASNEQFFGPGTRLTVL.

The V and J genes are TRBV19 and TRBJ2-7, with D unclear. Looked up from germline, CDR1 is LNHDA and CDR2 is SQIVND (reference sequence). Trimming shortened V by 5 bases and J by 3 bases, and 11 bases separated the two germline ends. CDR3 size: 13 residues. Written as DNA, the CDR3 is TGTGCCAGTAGTGTATCCGGGCTCTACGAGCAGTACTTC. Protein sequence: CASSVSGLYEQYF.

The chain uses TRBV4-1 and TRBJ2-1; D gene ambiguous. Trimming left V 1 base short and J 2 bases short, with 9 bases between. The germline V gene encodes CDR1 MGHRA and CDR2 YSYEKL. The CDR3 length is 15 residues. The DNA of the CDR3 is TGCGCCAGCAGCCAAGCTCCGGGTACCTACAATGAGCAGTTCTTC. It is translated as CASSQAPGTYNEQFF.

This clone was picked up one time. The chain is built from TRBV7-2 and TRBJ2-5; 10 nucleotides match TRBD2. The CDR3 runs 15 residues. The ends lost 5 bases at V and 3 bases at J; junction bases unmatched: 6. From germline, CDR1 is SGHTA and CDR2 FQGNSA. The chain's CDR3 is CASSRSGTSEETQYF. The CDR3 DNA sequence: TGTGCCAGCAGCCGATCCGGGACTAGCGAAGAGACCCAGTACTTC.

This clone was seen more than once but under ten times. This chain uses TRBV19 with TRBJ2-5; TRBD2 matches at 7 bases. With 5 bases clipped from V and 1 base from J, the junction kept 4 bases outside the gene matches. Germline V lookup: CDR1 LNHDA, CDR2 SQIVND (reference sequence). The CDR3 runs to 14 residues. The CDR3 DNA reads TGTGCCAGTAGTCCAGCGGGGCTCCAAGAGACCCAGTACTTC. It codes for CASSPAGLQETQYF.

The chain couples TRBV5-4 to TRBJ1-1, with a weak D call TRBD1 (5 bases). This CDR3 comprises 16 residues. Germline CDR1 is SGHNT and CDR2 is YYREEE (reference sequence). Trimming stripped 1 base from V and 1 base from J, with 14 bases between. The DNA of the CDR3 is TGTGCCAGCAGCTTGATTGGTGGGACGTCGAACACTGAAGCTTTCTTT. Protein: CASSLIGGTSNTEAFF.

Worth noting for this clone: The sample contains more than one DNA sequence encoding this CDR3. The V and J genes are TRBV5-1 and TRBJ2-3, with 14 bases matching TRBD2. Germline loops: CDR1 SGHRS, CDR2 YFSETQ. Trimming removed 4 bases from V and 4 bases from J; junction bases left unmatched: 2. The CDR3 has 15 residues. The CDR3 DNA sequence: TGCGCCAGCAGCGCGGGACTAGCGGGGGCAGATACGCAGTATTTT. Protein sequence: CASSAGLAGADTQYF.